A selection of T cell receptor beta chains follows, all from one sample in a study of T cells after yellow fever vaccination. MiXCR, applied by TCRdb to the 5' RACE reads, yields one record per CDR3 protein. This sample has about 630,000 distinct CDR3 sequences; 9% to 15% occur once, and the top ten carry 14% to 15%. This material consisted of PBMCs, taken on the day of the yellow fever booster vaccination. The source of these receptors is a man aged 25 to 40 who received the YFV17D yellow fever vaccine. Both conserved end residues are part of each CDR3. The order of the fields is J gene, V gene, clone size, D gene, CDR3 DNA, CDR3 protein. The D gene is left open where the match is weak. Part of the rows lack a size; the others show once, few, many or a class for expanded clones.

J gene: TRBJ2-5
V gene: TRBV20-1
clone size: few
D gene: TRBD2
CDR3 DNA: TGCAGTGCTCCTCCAGCGGGAGGGATCGAGACCCAGTACTTC
CDR3 protein: CSAPPAGGIETQYF

J gene: TRBJ2-7
V gene: TRBV20-1
clone size: many
D gene: TRBD1
CDR3 DNA: TGCAGTGCTAGAGGACAGGGGTCCTACGAGCAGTACTTC
CDR3 protein: CSARGQGSYEQYF

J gene: TRBJ2-5
V gene: TRBV5-4
clone size: once
D gene: TRBD2
CDR3 DNA: TGTGCCAGCAGCTTGGGGACTAGAACTGAAGAGACCCAGTACTTC
CDR3 protein: CASSLGTRTEETQYF

J gene: TRBJ1-2
V gene: TRBV5-6
clone size: few
D gene: NA
CDR3 DNA: TGTGCCAGCAGCTGGGGTGGGACGGATTACACCTTC
CDR3 protein: CASSWGGTDYTF

J gene: TRBJ2-5
V gene: TRBV7-9
clone size: NA
D gene: NA
CDR3 DNA: TGTGCCAGCAGCTTAGGTACCGCGCTCTTGGGAGAGACCCAGTACTTC
CDR3 protein: CASSLGTALLGETQYF

J gene: TRBJ2-3
V gene: TRBV5-1
clone size: NA
D gene: NA
CDR3 DNA: TGCGCCAGCAGCTTAGGGCAACCCGGCACAGATACGCAGTATTTT
CDR3 protein: CASSLGQPGTDTQYF

J gene: TRBJ2-3
V gene: TRBV2
clone size: NA
D gene: NA
CDR3 DNA: TGTGCCAGCAGTGAATTGACTAGCACAGATACGCAGTATTTT
CDR3 protein: CASSELTSTDTQYF

J gene: TRBJ2-5
V gene: TRBV20-1
clone size: few
D gene: TRBD1
CDR3 DNA: TGCAGTGCTAGGTCCGGGACAGGGGTCGGGGAGACCCAGTACTTC
CDR3 protein: CSARSGTGVGETQYF

J gene: TRBJ2-1
V gene: TRBV20-1
clone size: NA
D gene: NA
CDR3 DNA: TGCAGTGCCACTGCCCCGACAGTCTACAATGAGCAGTTCTTC
CDR3 protein: CSATAPTVYNEQFF

J gene: TRBJ2-3
V gene: TRBV4-3
clone size: NA
D gene: TRBD1
CDR3 DNA: TGCGCCAGCAGCCACCGGGACAGGGGGCAAAATACGCAGTATTTT
CDR3 protein: CASSHRDRGQNTQYF

J gene: TRBJ1-6
V gene: TRBV9
clone size: many
D gene: NA
CDR3 DNA: TGTGCCAGCAGCGTAAAAGCGGTTAATTCACCCCTCCACTTT
CDR3 protein: CASSVKAVNSPLHF

J gene: TRBJ2-6
V gene: TRBV20-1
clone size: NA
D gene: NA
CDR3 DNA: TGCAGTGCCCTGGTAGGGGGCTCTGGGGCCAACGTCCTGACTTTC
CDR3 protein: CSALVGGSGANVLTF

J gene: TRBJ2-1
V gene: TRBV25-1
clone size: NA
D gene: NA
CDR3 DNA: TGTGCCAGCAGTGAGGAGGACTGGCACAATGAGCAGTTCTTC
CDR3 protein: CASSEEDWHNEQFF

J gene: TRBJ1-5
V gene: TRBV20-1
clone size: few
D gene: NA
CDR3 DNA: TGCAGTGCTAGACCCGCGACAGCCTCTAATCAGCCCCAGCATTTT
CDR3 protein: CSARPATASNQPQHF

J gene: TRBJ2-7
V gene: TRBV12-3/TRBV12-4
clone size: few
D gene: TRBD2
CDR3 DNA: TGTGCCAGCAGCCGAGGGACTAGCGGCCCCTACGAGCAGTACTTC
CDR3 protein: CASSRGTSGPYEQYF

J gene: TRBJ1-6
V gene: TRBV7-2
clone size: NA
D gene: NA
CDR3 DNA: TGTGCCAGCAGCTTAGACAGGATGGATTCACCCCCCCACTTT
CDR3 protein: CASSLDRMDSPPHF

J gene: TRBJ2-5
V gene: TRBV6-1
clone size: few
D gene: NA
CDR3 DNA: TGTGCCAGCAGCGTAAGCGGAGTTGGCCAAGAGACCCAGTACTTC
CDR3 protein: CASSVSGVGQETQYF

J gene: TRBJ2-2
V gene: TRBV4-2
clone size: NA
D gene: TRBD1
CDR3 DNA: TGTGCCAGCAGCATAAAGGGACAGGGTGGATTCGGGGAGCTGTTTTTT
CDR3 protein: CASSIKGQGGFGELFF

J gene: TRBJ2-7
V gene: TRBV6-2/TRBV6-3
clone size: few
D gene: TRBD1
CDR3 DNA: TGTGCCAGCAGTTCCGACCCGGACAGGGGGCAGATATCCTACCAAAGAAAGTTCTACGAGCAGTACTTC
CDR3 protein: CASSSDPDRGQISYQRKFYEQYF

J gene: TRBJ2-1
V gene: TRBV12-3/TRBV12-4
clone size: NA
D gene: NA
CDR3 DNA: TGTGCCAGCAGTTTATCGGCCGGGCTTCGTGAGCAGTTCTTC
CDR3 protein: CASSLSAGLREQFF

J gene: TRBJ1-1
V gene: TRBV9
clone size: few
D gene: NA
CDR3 DNA: TGTGCCAGCAGCGCTGGGGGAGGGACGGGGACTGAAGCTTTCTTT
CDR3 protein: CASSAGGGTGTEAFF

J gene: TRBJ2-3
V gene: TRBV29-1
clone size: NA
D gene: NA
CDR3 DNA: TGCAGCGTTGTGGGGGGCAGGTTAACAGATACGCAGTATTTT
CDR3 protein: CSVVGGRLTDTQYF

J gene: TRBJ2-3
V gene: TRBV5-5
clone size: few
D gene: TRBD1
CDR3 DNA: TGTGCCAGCAGCACAGGGGGCCGGTCAGATACGCAGTATTTT
CDR3 protein: CASSTGGRSDTQYF

J gene: TRBJ2-5
V gene: TRBV5-4
clone size: NA
D gene: NA
CDR3 DNA: TGTGCCAGCAGCTTGGAGGGCCGGAGGCAAGAGACCCAGTACTTC
CDR3 protein: CASSLEGRRQETQYF

J gene: TRBJ1-5
V gene: TRBV6-2/TRBV6-3
clone size: few
D gene: NA
CDR3 DNA: TGTGCCAGCACCTGGAGGGGTCAGCCCCAGCATTTT
CDR3 protein: CASTWRGQPQHF

J gene: TRBJ2-1
V gene: TRBV7-3
clone size: few
D gene: NA
CDR3 DNA: TGTGCCAGCAGCTTGAGACTCGACTCCTACAATGAGCAGTTCTTC
CDR3 protein: CASSLRLDSYNEQFF

J gene: TRBJ1-1
V gene: TRBV27
clone size: few
D gene: NA
CDR3 DNA: TGTGCCAGCAGTGAGGGCTTGGGGACTGAAGCTTTCTTT
CDR3 protein: CASSEGLGTEAFF